This T cell receptor beta chain originates from a study of cytomegalovirus exposure and HLA in healthy donors. Primers for the PCR totalled 60 Vbeta and 13 Jbeta. Assay used: immunoSEQ multiplex PCR; TCRdb lists only in-frame clones, some missing. This sample carries 98,000 or so clones, more than 70% of them seen once, and the ten largest clones take about 8.3%. This CDR3 region has 16 residues. From germline, CDR1 is MDHEN and CDR2 SYDVKM. Unmatched junction bases numbered 9, after V lost 5 bases and J lost 4 bases. This receptor was identified in a female donor in good health and CMV-seronegative. The chain carries TRBV28 and TRBJ2-1; TRBD1 agrees at 9 bases. The sequenced material came from PBMCs. CDR3 sequence: CASSPSGQGLYNEQFF. The DNA for the CDR3 is TGTGCCAGCAGTCCCTCGGGACAGGGACTGTACAATGAGCAGTTCTTC.